Below, 30 T cell receptor beta chains from the same sample are listed, as sequenced in a study of regulatory T cells in long-lasting Graves disease. Library construction for TCR beta used iRepertoire HTBI primers and Arm-PCR of CDR3 regions. One entry per CDR3 protein, called by TCRdb with MiXCR from the multiplex PCR reads. The sample holds around 460,000 distinct CDR3 sequences, approximately 23% seen once. As for time point: persistent/refractory GD, antithyroid drugs over 5 years with positive TRAb. RNA extracted from PBMCs served as the sequencing template. The specimen was peripheral blood mononuclear cells (PBMCs), collected when the disease was refractory, from a patient treated with antithyroid drugs. These TCRs come from a female donor with Graves disease.

The table lists this clonotype with a few counts. The chain links TRBV7-6 to TRBJ2-7; D perhaps matches TRBD2 (6 bases). CDR1 is SGHVS and CDR2 is FNYEAQ in the germline V gene. Trimming shortened V by 5 bases and J by 3 bases, and 14 bases separated the two germline ends. This CDR3 comprises 14 residues. CDR3 protein: CASSLGGPNYEQYF. The CDR3 DNA sequence: TGTGCCAGCAGCCTGGGAGGACCCAACTACGAGCAGTACTTC.

This clonotype was recorded a few times. V is TRBV5-6 and J is TRBJ1-1; D uncertain. Germline CDR1 reads SGHDT; CDR2 reads YYEEEE. Trimming removed 0 bases at V and 0 bases at J, with 15 bases between. The CDR3 consists of 17 residues. CDR3 protein: CASSLAADRYLNTEAFF. DNA of the CDR3: TGTGCCAGCAGCTTGGCGGCGGATAGGTATCTGAACACTGAAGCTTTCTTT.

This chain connects TRBV11-1 to TRBJ2-7, with TRBD1 matching 11 bases. CDR3 length equals 14 residues. The germline V gene encodes CDR1 SGHAT and CDR2 FQDESV (reference sequence). Trimming took 5 bases from V and 6 from J; bases not matched to a gene: 6. CDR3 region: CASSIGTGGSEQYF. CDR3 coding DNA: TGTGCCAGCAGCATTGGGACAGGGGGGAGCGAGCAGTACTTC.

Of note for this clonotype: Since a much larger clone is just one base distant, this may be a read error. DNA for the CDR3: TGTGCCAGCAGTGTAAGGACAGGGAGACCTTACGAGCAGTACTTC. Its protein is CASSVRTGRPYEQYF. This sequence joins TRBV6-2 or TRBV6-3 and TRBJ2-7, with TRBD1 matching 8 bases. V dropped 5 bases and J dropped 4; count of bases not matched to a gene: 10. This CDR3 region has 15 residues. CDR1 is MNHEY and CDR2 is SVGEGT in the germline V gene.

In its sample, this clonotype was seen a few times. The rearrangement links TRBV20-1 to TRBJ2-7; D not resolved. Trimming removed 6 bases from V and 5 bases from J, with 8 bases in between. The CDR3 is made up of 10 amino acids. In germline, CDR1 is DFQATT, CDR2 SNEGSKA (reference sequence). The DNA for the CDR3 is TGCAGTGCCGTTTGGGACGAGCAGTACTTC. Its translation: CSAVWDEQYF.

This clonotype was seen a handful of times. J is TRBJ1-1 and V is TRBV25-1; D gene uncertain. From germline, CDR1 is MGHDK and CDR2 SYGVNS. This CDR3 is 13 amino acids long. Deletions cut 3 bases from V and 1 base from J, with 6 bases between. CDR3 bases: TGTGCCAGCAGTGACCCCAGGAACACTGAAGCTTTCTTT. This translates into CASSDPRNTEAFF.

This clonotype was picked up one time. The J gene is TRBJ2-3, the V gene TRBV27; D is possibly TRBD1 (5 bases). Trimming removed 6 bases at V and 6 bases at J, with 25 bases between. The germline CDR1 and CDR2 sequences are MNHEY and SMNVEV (reference sequence). CDR3 length equals 17 residues. CDR3 sequence reads: CASREVRGVISPDTQYF. The CDR3 nucleotides read TGTGCCAGCAGAGAGGTAAGGGGCGTGATTTCTCCGGATACGCAGTATTTT.

This clonotype was seen at least ten times. This chain connects TRBV29-1 to TRBJ2-5; D is perhaps TRBD2 (5 bases). This CDR3 has 12 residues. Germline lookup yields CDR1 SQVTM and CDR2 ANQGSEA. V was trimmed by 3 bases and J by 6 bases, leaving 11 bases between them. The DNA for the CDR3 is TGCAGCGTTGATTCCAGCGGAAAGACCCAGTACTTC. Translating gives CSVDSSGKTQYF.

This clonotype appeared many times. The chain is built from TRBV28 and TRBJ1-1, with D possibly TRBD1 on 6 matching bases. The ends were cut back, 4 bases at V and 7 bases at J, with 10 bases in the middle. The CDR3 is 12 amino acids. The germline V gene has CDR1 MDHEN and CDR2 SYDVKM. CDR3 DNA: TGTGCCAGCAGTTGGACAGATCTTGAAGCTTTCTTT. Protein sequence: CASSWTDLEAFF. The full variable domain, in which reference TRBV28 and TRBJ1-1 provide the parts outside the CDR3, is DVKVTQSSRYLVKRTGEKVFLECVQDMDHENMFWYRQDPGLGLRLIYFSYDVKMKEKGDIPEGYSVSREKKERFSLILESASTNQTSMYLCASSWTDLEAFFGQGTRLTVV.

This clonotype occurred many times. The rearrangement links TRBV7-2 to TRBJ1-5; D is undetermined. Trimming pared 5 bases from V and 6 bases from J, leaving 8 bases between. Germline V CDR1 and CDR2: SGHTA, FQGNSA. This CDR3 has 12 residues. The chain's CDR3 is CASSVTSQPQHF. In DNA, the CDR3 is TGTGCCAGCAGCGTCACTAGTCAGCCCCAGCATTTT.

V and J are TRBV7-2 and TRBJ1-2; D gene ambiguous. Germline V gives CDR1 SGHTA, CDR2 FQGNSA. Trimming removed 7 bases at V and 4 bases at J, with 16 bases between. CDR3 length equals 14 residues. CDR3 region: CASTLGRQSYGYTF. CDR3 bases: TGTGCCAGCACCTTGGGCAGACAAAGCTATGGCTACACCTTC.

The V call is TRBV11-1, the J call TRBJ2-2; no reliable D call. CDR1 is SGHAT, CDR2 FQDESV, per germline (reference sequence). Trimming removed 1 base from V and 1 base from J, with 16 bases in between. The CDR3 contains 18 residues. The CDR3 is CASSLVELPLKNTGELFF. The DNA of the CDR3 is TGTGCCAGCAGCTTAGTGGAGCTCCCCTTGAAGAACACCGGGGAGCTGTTTTTT.

The CDR3 sequence is CATSSADSYNQPQHF. CDR3 in DNA: TGTGCCACCAGCAGTGCAGACAGCTACAATCAGCCCCAGCATTTT. The chain has TRBV15 and TRBJ1-5; perhaps TRBD1 as D (5 bases). This CDR3 is 15 amino acids long. The V end lost 3 bases, the J end lost 3 bases, and 12 bases lay between the germline ends. CDR1 is LNHNV and CDR2 is YYDKDF in the germline V gene (reference sequence). Variable domain in full (rest from reference TRBV15 and TRBJ1-5): DAMVIQNPRYQVTQFGKPVTLSCSQTLNHNVMYWYQQKSSQAPKLLFHYYDKDFNNEADTPDNFQSRRPNTSFCFLDIRSPGLGDTAMYLCATSSADSYNQPQHFGDGTRLSIL.

The V call is TRBV20-1, the J call TRBJ2-7; possible D gene TRBD2, 6 bases. The CDR3 runs 14 residues. V was pared by 0 bases and J by 2 bases, with 11 bases between. Germline lookup yields CDR1 DFQATT and CDR2 SNEGSKA (reference sequence). This CDR3 reads CSARDRGKTYEQYF. In DNA, the CDR3 is TGCAGTGCTAGAGACCGGGGGAAGACCTACGAGCAGTACTTC.

In its sample, this clonotype was seen many times. The chain combines TRBV11-3 with TRBJ1-1, with no clear D. The V end was cut by 3 bases, the J end by 2 bases, with 7 bases between. Per the germline V gene, CDR1 is SGHNT and CDR2 is YENEEA. The length of the CDR3 is 13 residues. CDR3: CASSFDVNTEAFF. The DNA of the CDR3 is TGTGCCAGCAGCTTCGATGTCAACACTGAAGCTTTCTTT.

In its sample, this clonotype was seen many times. The chain has TRBV7-8 and TRBJ1-4; 8 nucleotides match TRBD1. This CDR3 has 18 amino acids. The germline V gene has CDR1 SGHVS and CDR2 FQNEAQ. Trimming cost V 5 bases and J 3 bases; bases outside gene matches: 14. The CDR3: CASSPRGQGFISNEKLFF. The CDR3 coding sequence is TGTGCCAGCAGCCCTCGAGGACAGGGTTTCATCTCTAATGAAAAACTGTTTTTT.

There are a few counts of this clonotype. The V call is TRBV30, the J call TRBJ1-1; 11 bases are a match to TRBD1. The CDR3 spans 15 residues. The germline CDR1 and CDR2 sequences are GTSNPN and SVGIG (reference sequence). The ends lost 3 bases at V and 5 bases at J; junction bases unmatched: 8. The CDR3, as DNA: TGTGCCTGGAGCGGTGTCGGACAGGGGGCAACTGAAGCTTTCTTT. It translates to CAWSGVGQGATEAFF.

This clonotype has at least ten counts. The chain recombines TRBV12-3 or TRBV12-4 with TRBJ2-7, with a possible D match to TRBD2 (6 bases). Trimming shortened V by 2 bases and J by 4 bases, and 12 bases separated the two germline ends. The CDR3 is 14 amino acids. CDR3 in amino acids: CASSLQAGPYEQYF. The DNA for the CDR3 is TGTGCCAGCAGTTTACAGGCGGGGCCGTACGAGCAGTACTTC.

V is TRBV4-3 and J is TRBJ1-1, with D unclear. This CDR3 spans 14 amino acids. Between the trimmed V and J ends, which lost 0 bases and 2 bases, there was a span of 7 bases. Looked up from germline, CDR1 is LGHNA and CDR2 is YSLEER. This chain's CDR3 is CASSQDYGNTEAFF. Here the CDR3 DNA reads TGCGCCAGCAGCCAAGATTACGGAAACACTGAAGCTTTCTTT.

The chain links TRBV14 to TRBJ1-4; no firm D call. The CDR3 contains 16 residues. Germline V gene lookup returns CDR1 SGHDN and CDR2 FVKESK. V lost 4 bases and J 8 bases, leaving 20 bases between the germline ends. The CDR3 is CASSPSTLDPSEKLFF. CDR3 nucleotide sequence: TGTGCCAGCAGCCCATCTACACTAGATCCCTCCGAAAAACTGTTTTTT.

This clonotype showed up just once. J is TRBJ1-4 and V is TRBV11-2; no definite D call. The V end lost 1 base, the J end lost 8 bases, and 17 bases lay between the germline ends. CDR1 is SGHAT, CDR2 FQNNGV, per germline. This CDR3 contains 16 residues. CDR3 coding DNA: TGTGCCAGCAGCTTAGTTACCTTGCCCTGGAGGGAAAAACTGTTTTTT. Translated, it gives CASSLVTLPWREKLFF. Complete variable domain (other parts from reference TRBV11-2 and TRBJ1-4): EAGVAQSPRYKIIEKRQSVAFWCNPISGHATLYWYQQILGQGPKLLIQFQNNGVVDDSQLPKDRFSAERLKGVDSTLKIQPAKLEDSAVYLCASSLVTLPWREKLFFGSGTQLSVL.

The chain uses TRBV20-1 and TRBJ2-3; TRBD2 might be the D (6 bases). Germline loops: CDR1 DFQATT, CDR2 SNEGSKA (reference sequence). The CDR3 has 13 amino acids. V shed 6 bases and J shed 4 bases, with 14 bases lying between them. CDR3 nucleotide sequence: TGCAGTGCAGTACTAGCAGGCTCAGATACGCAGTATTTT. It is translated as CSAVLAGSDTQYF.

J is TRBJ2-2 and V is TRBV2; no firm D call. The CDR3 length is 14 residues. V was pared by 3 bases and J by 3 bases, with 8 bases between. CDR1 is SNHLY and CDR2 is FYNNEI in the germline V gene. The chain's CDR3 is CASSDQGHTGELFF. DNA of the CDR3: TGTGCCAGCAGTGATCAAGGGCACACCGGGGAGCTGTTTTTT.

The rearrangement links TRBV18 to TRBJ1-5; no firm D call. Germline CDR1 reads KGHSH; CDR2 reads LQKENI. The CDR3 is 15 residues long. The V end was cut by 8 bases, the J end by 0 bases, with 14 bases between. CDR3 in amino acids: CASKPNLSSNQPQHF. CDR3 sequence (DNA): TGTGCCAGCAAACCCAACCTGAGTAGCAATCAGCCCCAGCATTTT.

This chain uses TRBV28 with TRBJ2-5, with 11 bases matching TRBD2. The J call may not be correct, given that the DNA end is closer to TRBJ2-1. The CDR3 has 19 residues. Looked up from germline, CDR1 is MDHEN and CDR2 is SYDVKM. In nucleotides, the CDR3 is TGTGCCAGCAGTCCCGGGACGTGGCCCGGGACTAGCGGAGACAATGAGCAGTTCTTC. Protein: CASSPGTWPGTSGDNEQFF.

The table lists this clonotype with a few counts. The chain carries TRBV28 and TRBJ2-7; 9 bases are shared with TRBD1. V dropped 6 bases and J dropped 4; count of bases not matched to a gene: 13. The CDR3 has 16 amino acids. The germline CDR1 and CDR2 sequences are MDHEN and SYDVKM. CDR3 sequence reads: CASRDSDRTGEYEQYF. CDR3 bases: TGTGCCAGCAGGGATTCCGACAGGACAGGGGAGTACGAGCAGTACTTC.

This chain joins TRBV7-6 and TRBJ2-1, with TRBD2 identical over 13 bases. V trimming: 5 bases; J trimming: 8 bases; junction bases outside the gene matches: 9. This CDR3 spans 16 amino acids. The V gene's germline CDR1 is SGHVS and CDR2 FNYEAQ. CDR3 sequence: CASSQTGLAGAYEQFF. As DNA, the CDR3 is TGTGCCAGCAGCCAAACAGGACTAGCGGGAGCCTATGAGCAGTTCTTC.

In its sample, this clonotype was seen many times. The gene calls are TRBV28 and TRBJ1-5; D is ambiguous. From germline, CDR1 is MDHEN and CDR2 SYDVKM. Trimming left V 6 bases short and J 3 bases short, with 3 bases between. This CDR3 has 11 amino acids. The CDR3 spells CASRDNQPQHF. DNA for the CDR3: TGTGCCAGCAGAGACAATCAGCCCCAGCATTTT.

V usage is TRBV10-3 and J usage is TRBJ2-7, with unresolved D. Germline V gene sequence: CDR1 ENHRY, CDR2 SYGVKD. The CDR3 runs to 12 residues. V was clipped by 3 bases and J by 3 bases, with 6 bases between them. This CDR3 is CAISEGNYEQYF. CDR3 DNA: TGTGCCATCAGTGAAGGTAACTACGAGCAGTACTTC.

There are many counts of this clonotype. The genes are TRBV28 and TRBJ1-5, with 10 bases matching TRBD1. V shed 5 bases and J 4 bases; nucleotides not matched to a gene: 8. The CDR3 is 16 amino acids. Germline V lookup: CDR1 MDHEN, CDR2 SYDVKM. The CDR3 DNA reads as TGTGCCAGCAGTCGTGGACAGGGGGGAACTAATCAGCCCCAGCATTTT. Translated, it gives CASSRGQGGTNQPQHF.